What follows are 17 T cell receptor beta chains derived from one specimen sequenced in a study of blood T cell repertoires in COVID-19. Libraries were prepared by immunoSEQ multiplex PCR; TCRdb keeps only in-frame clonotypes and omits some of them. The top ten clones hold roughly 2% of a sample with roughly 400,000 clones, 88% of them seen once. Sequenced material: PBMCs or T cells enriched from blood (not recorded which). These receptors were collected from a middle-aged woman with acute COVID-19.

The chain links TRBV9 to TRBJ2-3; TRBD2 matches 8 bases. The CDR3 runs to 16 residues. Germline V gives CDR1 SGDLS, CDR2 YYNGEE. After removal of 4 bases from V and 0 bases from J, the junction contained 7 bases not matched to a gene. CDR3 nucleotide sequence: TGTGCCAGCAGCCACGCCAGCGGGGGTAGCACAGATACGCAGTATTTT. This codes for CASSHASGGSTDTQYF.

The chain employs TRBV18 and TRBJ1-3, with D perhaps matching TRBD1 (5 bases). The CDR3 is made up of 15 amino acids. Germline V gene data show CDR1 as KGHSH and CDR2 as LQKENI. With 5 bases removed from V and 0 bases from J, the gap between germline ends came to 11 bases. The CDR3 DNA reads TGTGCCAGCTCAGGTCTGACAGACTCTGGAAACACCATATATTTT. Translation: CASSGLTDSGNTIYF.

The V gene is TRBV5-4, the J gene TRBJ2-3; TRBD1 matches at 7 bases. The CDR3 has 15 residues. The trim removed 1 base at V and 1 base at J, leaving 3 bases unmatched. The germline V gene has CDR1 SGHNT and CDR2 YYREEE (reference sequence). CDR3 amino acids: CASSLMGTGTDTQYF. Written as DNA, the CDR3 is TGTGCCAGCAGCTTGATGGGGACAGGCACAGATACGCAGTATTTT.

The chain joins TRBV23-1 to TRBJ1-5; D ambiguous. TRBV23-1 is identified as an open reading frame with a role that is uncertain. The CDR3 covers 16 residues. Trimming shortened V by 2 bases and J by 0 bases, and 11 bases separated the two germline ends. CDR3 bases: TGCGCCAGCAGTCAAAGAGCACTGTATAGCAATCAGCCCCAGCATTTT. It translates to CASSQRALYSNQPQHF.

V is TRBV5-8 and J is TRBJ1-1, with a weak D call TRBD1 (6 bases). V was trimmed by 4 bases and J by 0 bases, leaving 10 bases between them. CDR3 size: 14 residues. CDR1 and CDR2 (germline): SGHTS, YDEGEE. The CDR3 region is CASSRTDMNTEAFF. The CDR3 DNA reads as TGTGCCAGCAGCCGGACAGACATGAACACTGAAGCTTTCTTT.

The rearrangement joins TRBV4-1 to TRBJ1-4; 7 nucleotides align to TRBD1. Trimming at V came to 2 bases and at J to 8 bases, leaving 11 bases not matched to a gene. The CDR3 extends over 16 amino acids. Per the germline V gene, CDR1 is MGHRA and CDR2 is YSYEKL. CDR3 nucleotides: TGCGCCAGCAGCCAAACCCTACAGGGGAAGGGCGAAAAACTGTTTTTT. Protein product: CASSQTLQGKGEKLFF.

The CDR3, as DNA: TGTGCCAGCAGCCAAGGTCTGGCGGGGGGAGAGACCCAGTACTTC. Its protein product is CASSQGLAGGETQYF. This rearrangement joins TRBV14 to TRBJ2-5, with 8 bases lining up with TRBD2. The germline V gene encodes CDR1 SGHDN and CDR2 FVKESK. V trimming: 1 base; J trimming: 4 bases; junction bases outside the gene matches: 5. CDR3 size: 15 residues. The complete variable domain, with remaining parts taken from reference TRBV14 and TRBJ2-5, reads EAGVTQFPSHSVIEKGQTVTLRCDPISGHDNLYWYRRVMGKEIKFLLHFVKESKQDESGMPNNRFLAERTGGTYSTLKVQPAELEDSGVYFCASSQGLAGGETQYFGPGTRLLVL.

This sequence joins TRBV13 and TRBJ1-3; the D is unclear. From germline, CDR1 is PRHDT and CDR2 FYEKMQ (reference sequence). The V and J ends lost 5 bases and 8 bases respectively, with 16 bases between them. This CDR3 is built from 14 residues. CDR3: CASSENGPRDTIYF. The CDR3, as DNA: TGTGCCAGCAGCGAAAATGGGCCCCGAGACACCATATATTTT.

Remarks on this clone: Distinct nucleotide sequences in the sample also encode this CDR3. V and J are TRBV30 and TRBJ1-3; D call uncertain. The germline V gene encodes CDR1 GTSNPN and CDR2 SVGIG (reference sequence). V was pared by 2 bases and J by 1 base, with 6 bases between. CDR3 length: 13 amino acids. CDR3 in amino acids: CAWSSSSGNTIYF. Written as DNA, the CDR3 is TGTGCCTGGAGTTCGAGTTCTGGAAACACCATATATTTT.

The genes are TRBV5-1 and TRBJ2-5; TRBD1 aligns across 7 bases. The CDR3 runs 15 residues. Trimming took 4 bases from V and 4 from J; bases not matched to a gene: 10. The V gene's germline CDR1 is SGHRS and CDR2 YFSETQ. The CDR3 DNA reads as TGCGCCAGCAGCACCTCGACAGGGTTGGGAGAGACCCAGTACTTC. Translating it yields CASSTSTGLGETQYF.

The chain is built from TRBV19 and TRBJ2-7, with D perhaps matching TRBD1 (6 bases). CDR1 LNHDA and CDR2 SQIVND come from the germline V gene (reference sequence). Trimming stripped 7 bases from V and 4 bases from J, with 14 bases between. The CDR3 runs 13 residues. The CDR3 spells CASTPGHPYEQYF. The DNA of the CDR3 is TGTGCCAGTACCCCGGGACATCCATACGAGCAGTACTTC.

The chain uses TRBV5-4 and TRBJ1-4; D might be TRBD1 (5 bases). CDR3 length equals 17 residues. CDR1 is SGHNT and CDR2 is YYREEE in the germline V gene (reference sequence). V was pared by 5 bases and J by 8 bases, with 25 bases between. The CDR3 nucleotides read TGTGCCAGCAGTTCCACCGGGACTATGAAAAGGAACGAAAAACTGTTTTTT. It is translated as CASSSTGTMKRNEKLFF. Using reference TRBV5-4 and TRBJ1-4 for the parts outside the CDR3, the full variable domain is ETGVTQSPTHLIKTRGQQVTLRCSSQSGHNTVSWYQQALGQGPQFIFQYYREEENGRGNFPPRFSGLQFPNYSSELNVNALELDDSALYLCASSSTGTMKRNEKLFFGSGTQLSVL.

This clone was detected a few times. The CDR3 sequence is CASSQDSTHRGSNQPQHF. The CDR3, as DNA: TGTGCCAGCAGCCAAGATAGCACCCACAGGGGAAGCAATCAGCCCCAGCATTTT. The chain uses TRBV4-2 and TRBJ1-5, with 7 positions matching TRBD1. The trim removed 0 bases at V and 1 base at J, leaving 9 bases unmatched. The CDR3 is 18 residues long. Per the germline V gene, CDR1 is LGHNA and CDR2 is YNFKEQ.

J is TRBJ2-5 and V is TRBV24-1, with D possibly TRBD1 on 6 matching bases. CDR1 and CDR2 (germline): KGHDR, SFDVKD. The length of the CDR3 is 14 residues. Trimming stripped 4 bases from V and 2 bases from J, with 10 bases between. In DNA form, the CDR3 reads TGTGCCACCAGTGACATACAGGGACAAGAGACCCAGTACTTC. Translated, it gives CATSDIQGQETQYF.

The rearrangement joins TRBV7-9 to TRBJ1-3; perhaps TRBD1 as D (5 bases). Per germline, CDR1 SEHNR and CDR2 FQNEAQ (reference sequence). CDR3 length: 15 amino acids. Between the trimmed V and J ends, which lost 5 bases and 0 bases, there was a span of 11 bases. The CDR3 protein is CASSPTDSSGNTIYF. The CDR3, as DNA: TGTGCCAGCAGCCCGACAGATAGCTCTGGAAACACCATATATTTT.

The CDR3 loop is CASSRNRVNEQFF. CDR3 nucleotide sequence: TGTGCCAGCAGCCGCAATCGGGTTAATGAGCAGTTCTTC. The V call is TRBV11-2, the J call TRBJ2-1; D unresolved. CDR1 SGHAT and CDR2 FQNNGV come from the germline V gene. The CDR3 consists of 13 residues. Deletions cut 5 bases from V and 7 bases from J, with 12 bases between.

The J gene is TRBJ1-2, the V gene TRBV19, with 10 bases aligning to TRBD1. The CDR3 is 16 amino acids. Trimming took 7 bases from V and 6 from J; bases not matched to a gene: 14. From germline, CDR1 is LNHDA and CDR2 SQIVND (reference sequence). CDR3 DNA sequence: TGTGCCAGTACCCCATTCTCAAGGACAGGGGGAGATGGCTACACCTTC. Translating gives CASTPFSRTGGDGYTF.